This TCR beta chain was profiled in a study of control samples from healthy donors and cancer patients. The table came from immunoSEQ multiplex PCR; TCRdb's copy has only in-frame clones and leaves some out. The sample includes 70,000 or so clones, approximately 87% of them seen just once. The sample holds one count of this clone. The CDR3 runs 17 residues. Germline CDR1 and CDR2: SGHTA and FQGTGA. J gave up 8 bases and V 5 bases, and 14 bases lay outside the gene matches. This sequence was found in a man aged 50 to 60 in good health. The V call is TRBV7-3, the J call TRBJ2-1, with 11 bases fitting TRBD2. Sequencing was carried out using blood. CDR3 sequence (DNA): TGTGCCAGCAGCGGAAAGGTAGCGGGAGGGCCGTTGGATGAGCAGTTCTTC. Translating it yields CASSGKVAGGPLDEQFF.